These T cell receptor beta chains were read from a single sample in a study of cytomegalovirus exposure and HLA in healthy donors. Data came from immunoSEQ multiplex PCR; TCRdb stores just in-frame clones and leaves some out. The data contain 80,000 to 100,000 clones, more than 60% of them singletons. The sequencing sample was made of PBMCs. The source of these receptors is a man younger than 35 in good health and CMV-seropositive. Each CDR3 is given with its conserved first and last residue. A D gene is named only where the DNA matches it firmly. Clone size is stated in some rows and not others, as once, few, many or a class when expanded.

size | J | V | D | DNA | CDR3
once | TRBJ2-3 | TRBV18 | NA | TGTGCCAGCTCACCGGGGCAACTCGGCACAGATACGCAGTATTTT | CASSPGQLGTDTQYF
NA | TRBJ1-3 | TRBV5-6 | TRBD1 | TGTGCCAGCAGCTTACAGGGGACAGGAAACACCATATATTTT | CASSLQGTGNTIYF
few | TRBJ2-1 | TRBV4-1 | TRBD2 | TGCGCCAGCAGTCTAACTAGCGGGGGGGCCATGGATGAGCAGTTCTTC | CASSLTSGGAMDEQFF
NA | TRBJ1-4 | TRBV29-1 | NA | TGCAGCGTTGAATACGGGTCTAATGAAAAACTGTTTTTT | CSVEYGSNEKLFF
NA | TRBJ2-7 | TRBV9 | NA | TGTGCCAGCAGCGCCCCAGGGGCCTACGAGCAGTACTTC | CASSAPGAYEQYF
NA | TRBJ2-2 | TRBV28 | TRBD1 | TGTGCCAGCAGTCCGGACAGGGGGCGATACACCGGGGAGCTGTTTTTT | CASSPDRGRYTGELFF
NA | TRBJ2-3 | TRBV5-3 | NA | TGTGCCAGAAGCTCCCGACTAGAATCTCCCCCGAATACGCAGTATTTT | CARSSRLESPPNTQYF
once | TRBJ2-7 | TRBV6-5 | NA | TGTGCCAGCACAACGGGAGACTACGAGCAGTACTTC | CASTTGDYEQYF
NA | TRBJ2-5 | TRBV7-9 | NA | TGTGCCAGCAGCTTAGGGGGGCGGGAGACCCAGTACTTC | CASSLGGRETQYF
NA | TRBJ2-7 | TRBV7-2 | NA | TGTGCCAGCAGCTTTGGCCTAGCGAGCAGCGAGCAGTACTTC | CASSFGLASSEQYF
few | TRBJ2-6 | TRBV10-2 | TRBD2 | TGCGCCAGCAGTGAGGGACTAGCGGGAGGCTCTGGGGCCAACGTCCTGACTTTC | CASSEGLAGGSGANVLTF
NA | TRBJ2-7 | TRBV28 | NA | TGTGCCAGCGGACAGCCTACCTACGAGCAGTACTTC | CASGQPTYEQYF
NA | TRBJ2-3 | TRBV7-2 | TRBD2 | TGTGCCAGCAGCTTAACGGGACTAGCCGCAGATACGCAGTATTTT | CASSLTGLAADTQYF
NA | TRBJ2-2 | TRBV29-1 | TRBD2 | TGCAGCGTTGAAGATCTTCGCGGGGGGACCGGGGAGCTGTTTTTT | CSVEDLRGGTGELFF
NA | TRBJ2-3 | TRBV28 | TRBD2 | TGTGCCAGCAGTTTAGGTGCGGGGGAAGACACAGATACGCAGTATTTT | CASSLGAGEDTDTQYF
NA | TRBJ1-1 | TRBV7-9 | TRBD1 | TGTGCCAGCAGCTTAGCCGGGACAGGCTCTGAAGCTTTCTTT | CASSLAGTGSEAFF
once | TRBJ2-7 | TRBV11-3 | NA | TGTGCCAGCAGCTGGCAGGGGGGCTACGAGCAGTACTTC | CASSWQGGYEQYF
NA | TRBJ1-2 | TRBV5-4 | NA | TGTGCCAGCAGCTTGTCCACCCGGGGAGATTATGGCTACACCTTC | CASSLSTRGDYGYTF
NA | TRBJ2-7 | TRBV19 | TRBD1 | TGTGCCAGTAGTATAGATTCCGGGACAGCGATCTACGAGCAGTACTTC | CASSIDSGTAIYEQYF
NA | TRBJ2-1 | TRBV10-2 | NA | TGCGCCAGCAGTGAGGGAGTCTTCTCGGTCTCCAATGAGCAGTTCTTC | CASSEGVFSVSNEQFF
few | TRBJ2-2 | TRBV7-9 | NA | TGTGCCAGCAGCTTAGGAACAGGGTCGAACACCGGGGAGCTGTTTTTT | CASSLGTGSNTGELFF
NA | TRBJ1-3 | TRBV30 | NA | TGTGCCTGGAGCCTCAAAGGGATAGCGAGAAACACCATATATTTT | CAWSLKGIARNTIYF
NA | TRBJ1-2 | TRBV5-1 | NA | TGCGCCAGCAGCTCCGACAGCTACTATGGCTACACCTTC | CASSSDSYYGYTF
once | TRBJ2-7 | TRBV5-1 | NA | TGCGCCAGCAGCTCGACGGGACAACAGTACTTC | CASSSTGQQYF
NA | TRBJ1-6 | TRBV6-1 | NA | TGTGCCAGCAGTGAATCCACAGGGAATTCACCCCTCCACTTT | CASSESTGNSPLHF